This TCR beta chain comes out of a study of type 1 regulatory T cells. On the study more broadly: This in vitro CD4 product, T-allo10, is enriched for Tr1 cells and alloantigen-specific.

This clonotype was seen a few times. The antigen is unknown. TCRdb re-called the reads through MiXCR, storing one row per CDR3 protein. The sample contains approximately 21,000 distinct CDR3 sequences, about half of which appear only once. Germline loops: CDR1 MNHEY, CDR2 SMNVEV (reference sequence). This CDR3 contains 13 residues. The V end was cut by 2 bases, the J end by 6 bases, with 10 bases between. The rearrangement uses TRBV27 and TRBJ1-2; tentative D call: TRBD1 (5 bases). The material sequenced was cultured T cells, either the whole culture or a sorted T cell fraction (not recorded which). This sequence was found in a human donor in good health. The CDR3 reads CASSLRRGHGYTF. Here the CDR3 DNA reads TGTGCCAGCAGTTTACGTAGGGGCCATGGCTACACCTTC.